This T cell receptor (beta chain) was recorded in a study of cytomegalovirus exposure and HLA in healthy donors. Whole-study context: In a previous analysis, approximately 110 million unique TCR beta sequences were found from some 180 million T cells.

The PCR employed 60 Vbeta primers together with 13 Jbeta primers. Profiling relied on immunoSEQ multiplex PCR, and the TCRdb table lists in-frame clones only, not all of them. The sample has about 170,000 clones, about four fifths seen once. CDR1 and CDR2 from the germline V gene are SGHNT and YYREEE (reference sequence). CDR3 length equals 16 residues. J lost 1 base, V lost 3 bases, and 7 bases had no gene match. V is TRBV5-4 and J is TRBJ1-2, with 9 bases aligning to TRBD1. The sample consisted of PBMCs. This TCR was recovered from a male donor in good health and CMV-seronegative. CDR3 in DNA: TGTGCCAGCAGCTCGGGCCGACAGGGGGGTAACTATGGCTACACCTTC. It codes for CASSSGRQGGNYGYTF. Variable domain in full (rest from reference TRBV5-4 and TRBJ1-2): ETGVTQSPTHLIKTRGQQVTLRCSSQSGHNTVSWYQQALGQGPQFIFQYYREEENGRGNFPPRFSGLQFPNYSSELNVNALELDDSALYLCASSSGRQGGNYGYTFGSGTRLTVV.